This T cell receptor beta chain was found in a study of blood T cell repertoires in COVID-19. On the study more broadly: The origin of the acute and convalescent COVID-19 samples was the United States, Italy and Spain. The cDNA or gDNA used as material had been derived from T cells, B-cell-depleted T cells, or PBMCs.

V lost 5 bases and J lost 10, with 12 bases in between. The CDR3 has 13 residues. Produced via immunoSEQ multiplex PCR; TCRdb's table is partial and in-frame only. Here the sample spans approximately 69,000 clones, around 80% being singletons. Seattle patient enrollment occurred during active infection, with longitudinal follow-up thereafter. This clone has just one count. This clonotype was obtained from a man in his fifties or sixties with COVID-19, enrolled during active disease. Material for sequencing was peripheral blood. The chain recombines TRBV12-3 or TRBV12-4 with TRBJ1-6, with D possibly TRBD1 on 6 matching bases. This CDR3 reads CASSLTQGSPLHF. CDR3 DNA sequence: TGTGCCAGCAGTCTCACACAGGGATCACCCCTCCACTTT.